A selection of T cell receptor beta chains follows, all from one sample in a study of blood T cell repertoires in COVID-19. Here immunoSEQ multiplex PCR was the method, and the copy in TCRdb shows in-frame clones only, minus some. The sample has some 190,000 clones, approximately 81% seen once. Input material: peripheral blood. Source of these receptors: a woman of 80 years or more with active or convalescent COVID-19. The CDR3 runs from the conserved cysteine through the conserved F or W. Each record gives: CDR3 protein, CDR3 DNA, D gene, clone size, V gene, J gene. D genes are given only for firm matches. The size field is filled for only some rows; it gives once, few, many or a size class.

cdr3_aa: CASSPYSGNIQYF
cdr3_nt: TGTGCCAGCTCACCATATTCCGGAAACATTCAGTACTTC
d_call: -
clone_size: -
v_call: TRBV18
j_call: TRBJ2-4

cdr3_aa: CASTPSGGETQYF
cdr3_nt: TGTGCCAGCACCCCGTCAGGGGGAGAGACCCAGTACTTC
d_call: TRBD1
clone_size: -
v_call: TRBV6-5
j_call: TRBJ2-5

cdr3_aa: CASSLPSGTGVNQPQHF
cdr3_nt: TGTGCCAGCAGTCTCCCCTCCGGGACAGGGGTCAATCAGCCCCAGCATTTT
d_call: TRBD1
clone_size: -
v_call: TRBV28
j_call: TRBJ1-5

cdr3_aa: CASSKGGGSNQPQHF
cdr3_nt: TGTGCCAGTAGTAAGGGCGGAGGGAGCAATCAGCCCCAGCATTTT
d_call: -
clone_size: -
v_call: TRBV19
j_call: TRBJ1-5

cdr3_aa: CASSDPTGRHTEAFF
cdr3_nt: TGTGCCAGCAGCGATCCGACAGGCCGGCACACTGAAGCTTTCTTT
d_call: -
clone_size: -
v_call: TRBV5-6
j_call: TRBJ1-1

cdr3_aa: CASSDRSGSSYEQYF
cdr3_nt: TGTGCCAGCAGTGACCGTAGCGGAAGCTCCTACGAGCAGTACTTC
d_call: -
clone_size: -
v_call: TRBV2
j_call: TRBJ2-7

cdr3_aa: CASSRAGTGVNEQFF
cdr3_nt: TGTGCCAGCAGCCGCGCCGGGACAGGGGTCAATGAGCAGTTCTTC
d_call: TRBD1
clone_size: once
v_call: TRBV3-1/TRBV3-2
j_call: TRBJ2-1

cdr3_aa: CASIIKRGTGASLTF
cdr3_nt: TGTGCCAGCATTATAAAGCGGGGGACAGGGGCTAGTCTAACCTTC
d_call: -
clone_size: -
v_call: TRBV21-1
j_call: TRBJ1-2

cdr3_aa: CASSLVSGVGNTIYF
cdr3_nt: TGCGCCAGCAGCTTGGTTTCAGGGGTTGGAAACACCATATATTTT
d_call: -
clone_size: -
v_call: TRBV5-1
j_call: TRBJ1-3

cdr3_aa: CASSDGLARKDEQFF
cdr3_nt: TGTGCCAGCAGTGACGGACTCGCGAGAAAGGATGAGCAGTTCTTC
d_call: -
clone_size: -
v_call: TRBV25-1
j_call: TRBJ2-1

cdr3_aa: CASSQLAGASYEQFF
cdr3_nt: TGTGCCAGCAGCCAACTAGCGGGAGCCTCCTATGAGCAGTTCTTC
d_call: TRBD2
clone_size: few
v_call: TRBV5-4
j_call: TRBJ2-1

cdr3_aa: CASSQGARQSQETQYF
cdr3_nt: TGCGCCAGCAGCCAAGGGGCCAGACAGTCCCAAGAGACCCAGTACTTC
d_call: -
clone_size: once
v_call: TRBV4-1
j_call: TRBJ2-5

cdr3_aa: CASSLPGQGNNEQFF
cdr3_nt: TGTGCCAGCAGCTTACCGGGACAGGGGAACAATGAGCAGTTCTTC
d_call: TRBD1
clone_size: -
v_call: TRBV5-4
j_call: TRBJ2-1

cdr3_aa: CASSPRGRNYGYTF
cdr3_nt: TGTGCCAGCAGCCCCAGGGGGCGTAACTATGGCTACACCTTC
d_call: TRBD1
clone_size: -
v_call: TRBV14
j_call: TRBJ1-2

cdr3_aa: CSVVGRAGTDTQYF
cdr3_nt: TGCAGCGTTGTCGGGAGGGCCGGTACAGATACGCAGTATTTT
d_call: TRBD2
clone_size: -
v_call: TRBV29-1
j_call: TRBJ2-3

cdr3_aa: CASSANAGLAGSYEQYF
cdr3_nt: TGTGCCAGCAGCGCTAACGCGGGACTAGCGGGGTCCTACGAGCAGTACTTC
d_call: TRBD2
clone_size: few
v_call: TRBV7-6
j_call: TRBJ2-7

cdr3_aa: CASRAFSGRGTGELFF
cdr3_nt: TGTGCCAGCAGAGCCTTTAGCGGGAGAGGCACCGGGGAGCTGTTTTTT
d_call: TRBD2
clone_size: -
v_call: TRBV5-4
j_call: TRBJ2-2

cdr3_aa: CASILHGTGTYEQYF
cdr3_nt: TGTGCCAGCATCCTACATGGGACAGGGACCTACGAGCAGTACTTC
d_call: TRBD1
clone_size: -
v_call: TRBV2
j_call: TRBJ2-7

cdr3_aa: CATSTTTGRVNTEAFF
cdr3_nt: TGTGCCACCAGCACTACGACAGGGCGGGTGAACACTGAAGCTTTCTTT
d_call: TRBD1
clone_size: -
v_call: TRBV15
j_call: TRBJ1-1

cdr3_aa: CASRIPMGGEAFF
cdr3_nt: TGTGCCAGCAGAATCCCGATGGGGGGTGAAGCTTTCTTT
d_call: -
clone_size: -
v_call: TRBV28
j_call: TRBJ1-1

cdr3_aa: CASSRTGLNYGYTF
cdr3_nt: TGTGCCAGCAGCCGGACAGGTCTTAACTATGGCTACACCTTC
d_call: TRBD1
clone_size: few
v_call: TRBV5-6
j_call: TRBJ1-2

cdr3_aa: CASSYTGTGGWETQYF
cdr3_nt: TGTGCCAGCAGTTACACCGGGACAGGGGGCTGGGAGACCCAGTACTTC
d_call: TRBD1
clone_size: once
v_call: TRBV6-5
j_call: TRBJ2-5

cdr3_aa: CASSYSIRGGTDTQYF
cdr3_nt: TGTGCCAGCAGTTACTCAATCCGGGGTGGGACAGATACGCAGTATTTT
d_call: -
clone_size: once
v_call: TRBV6-6
j_call: TRBJ2-3

cdr3_aa: CASLSSYNSPLHF
cdr3_nt: TGTGCCAGCCTGAGCTCCTATAATTCACCCCTCCACTTT
d_call: -
clone_size: -
v_call: TRBV6-5
j_call: TRBJ1-6

cdr3_aa: CASSFPVRGPEDTQYF
cdr3_nt: TGTGCCAGCAGCTTTCCAGTCAGGGGGCCGGAAGATACGCAGTATTTT
d_call: TRBD1
clone_size: -
v_call: TRBV7-3
j_call: TRBJ2-3

cdr3_aa: CASSVSGTGRRETQYF
cdr3_nt: TGCGCCAGCAGTGTGTCCGGGACAGGGAGGCGGGAGACCCAGTACTTC
d_call: TRBD1
clone_size: -
v_call: TRBV10-1
j_call: TRBJ2-5

cdr3_aa: CATRRDRAQGETQYF
cdr3_nt: TGTGCCACCCGAAGGGACAGGGCTCAAGGGGAGACCCAGTACTTC
d_call: TRBD1
clone_size: -
v_call: TRBV15
j_call: TRBJ2-5

cdr3_aa: CASSRLGGRTGAGPYEQYF
cdr3_nt: TGTGCCAGCAGCCGCTTAGGGGGGCGTACGGGAGCGGGGCCCTACGAGCAGTACTTC
d_call: -
clone_size: -
v_call: TRBV13
j_call: TRBJ2-7

cdr3_aa: CASSLTGTSAYEQYF
cdr3_nt: TGTGCCAGTAGTTTAACCGGGACTAGCGCTTACGAGCAGTACTTC
d_call: TRBD2
clone_size: -
v_call: TRBV19
j_call: TRBJ2-7

cdr3_aa: CASSDGSGRPETQYF
cdr3_nt: TGTGCCAGCAGTGACGGCAGCGGGAGGCCGGAGACCCAGTACTTC
d_call: TRBD2
clone_size: once
v_call: TRBV6-1
j_call: TRBJ2-5

cdr3_aa: CASSLRDRGRGGELFF
cdr3_nt: TGTGCCAGTAGTCTCCGGGACAGGGGGCGAGGCGGGGAGCTGTTTTTT
d_call: TRBD1
clone_size: -
v_call: TRBV19
j_call: TRBJ2-2

cdr3_aa: CASSSRDRGGKAFF
cdr3_nt: TGTGCCAGCAGCTCCCGGGACAGGGGAGGTAAAGCTTTCTTT
d_call: TRBD1
clone_size: -
v_call: TRBV5-8
j_call: TRBJ1-1

cdr3_aa: CASGLGGNSNQPQHF
cdr3_nt: TGTGCCAGCGGGTTAGGAGGGAACAGCAATCAGCCCCAGCATTTT
d_call: -
clone_size: -
v_call: TRBV9
j_call: TRBJ1-5

cdr3_aa: CASNPTTGRRTEAFF
cdr3_nt: TGTGCCAGTAATCCAACGACAGGGAGGAGGACTGAAGCTTTCTTT
d_call: TRBD1
clone_size: -
v_call: TRBV11-2
j_call: TRBJ1-1

cdr3_aa: CAIRSIGGNTEAFF
cdr3_nt: TGTGCCATCCGCTCTATCGGAGGGAACACTGAAGCTTTCTTT
d_call: -
clone_size: few
v_call: TRBV10-3
j_call: TRBJ1-1

cdr3_aa: CASSSGTETQYF
cdr3_nt: TGTGCCAGCAGTTCGGGAACAGAGACCCAGTACTTC
d_call: -
clone_size: -
v_call: TRBV6-6
j_call: TRBJ2-5

cdr3_aa: CASSPSGNSYNEQFF
cdr3_nt: TGTGCCAGTAGTCCTAGCGGAAACTCCTACAATGAGCAGTTCTTC
d_call: TRBD2
clone_size: -
v_call: TRBV19
j_call: TRBJ2-1

cdr3_aa: CASSPRTGGVNQPQHF
cdr3_nt: TGTGCCAGCAGCCCGAGGACAGGGGGGGTCAATCAGCCCCAGCATTTT
d_call: TRBD1
clone_size: -
v_call: TRBV5-5
j_call: TRBJ1-5

cdr3_aa: CASSQRTSAETQYF
cdr3_nt: TGTGCCAGCAGCCAGAGGACTAGCGCGGAGACCCAGTACTTC
d_call: TRBD2
clone_size: -
v_call: TRBV7-2
j_call: TRBJ2-5

cdr3_aa: CASSYRDRGKLFF
cdr3_nt: TGTGCCAGCAGTTACAGGGACAGGGGAAAACTGTTTTTT
d_call: TRBD1
clone_size: -
v_call: TRBV6-5
j_call: TRBJ1-4

cdr3_aa: CASSFLAGEGEQFF
cdr3_nt: TGTGCCAGCAGCTTCCTAGCGGGAGAGGGAGAGCAGTTCTTC
d_call: TRBD2
clone_size: -
v_call: TRBV7-8
j_call: TRBJ2-1

cdr3_aa: CAWSGHYNSPLHF
cdr3_nt: TGTGCCTGGAGTGGACATTATAATTCACCCCTCCACTTT
d_call: -
clone_size: -
v_call: TRBV30
j_call: TRBJ1-6

cdr3_aa: CASSLRAGGSFTDTQYF
cdr3_nt: TGCGCCAGCAGCCTGCGGGCTGGTGGGAGTTTCACAGATACGCAGTATTTT
d_call: -
clone_size: -
v_call: TRBV5-1
j_call: TRBJ2-3

cdr3_aa: CASSLWTSGNSYEQYF
cdr3_nt: TGTGCCAGCAGCTTATGGACTAGCGGGAACTCCTACGAGCAGTACTTC
d_call: TRBD2
clone_size: -
v_call: TRBV5-6
j_call: TRBJ2-7

cdr3_aa: CASSLDSDSPLHF
cdr3_nt: TGTGCCAGCAGCCTCGACAGCGATTCACCCCTCCACTTT
d_call: -
clone_size: -
v_call: TRBV6-5
j_call: TRBJ1-6

cdr3_aa: CASSSSQGGVNTEAFF
cdr3_nt: TGTGCCAGCAGTTCCTCACAGGGAGGGGTGAACACTGAAGCTTTCTTT
d_call: -
clone_size: -
v_call: TRBV6-6
j_call: TRBJ1-1

cdr3_aa: CASSLDRGANYGYTF
cdr3_nt: TGTGCCAGCAGCCTCGACAGGGGAGCTAACTATGGCTACACCTTC
d_call: TRBD1
clone_size: -
v_call: TRBV11-2
j_call: TRBJ1-2

cdr3_aa: CASSAYRRGLTSTDTQYF
cdr3_nt: TGTGCCAGCAGCGCCTACCGTAGAGGCCTAACTAGCACAGATACGCAGTATTTT
d_call: -
clone_size: -
v_call: TRBV7-9
j_call: TRBJ2-3

cdr3_aa: CASSQESSGGFSYEQYF
cdr3_nt: TGTGCCAGCAGCCAAGAGAGTAGCGGGGGTTTCTCCTACGAGCAGTACTTC
d_call: TRBD2
clone_size: -
v_call: TRBV3-1/TRBV3-2
j_call: TRBJ2-7